The 20 T cell receptor beta chains given below trace back to one sample, sequenced in a study of technical replicates of blood from several donors. Profiling relied on immunoSEQ multiplex PCR, and the TCRdb table lists in-frame clones only, not all of them. The sample has about 82,000 clones; over 95% are singletons. Sequenced: T cells isolated from PBMCs. These receptor sequences come from a human donor in good health.

The rearrangement joins TRBV5-4 to TRBJ1-1, with no clear D. With 3 bases removed from V and 7 bases from J, the gap between germline ends came to 10 bases. This CDR3 is 12 amino acids long. The germline V gene has CDR1 SGHNT and CDR2 YYREEE (reference sequence). CDR3 residues: CASSSDLDEAFF. DNA for the CDR3: TGTGCCAGCAGCTCTGACTTGGATGAAGCTTTCTTT.

The V and J genes are TRBV29-1 and TRBJ1-1; unclear D gene. The germline V gene has CDR1 SQVTM and CDR2 ANQGSEA. Between the trimmed V and J ends, which lost 0 bases and 3 bases, there was a span of 11 bases. This CDR3 has 14 amino acids. The CDR3 here is CSVEEGNSHTEAFF. CDR3 nucleotide sequence: TGCAGCGTTGAAGAAGGTAACAGTCACACTGAAGCTTTCTTT.

The V call is TRBV9, the J call TRBJ2-7, with TRBD2 matching over 9 bases. V shed 0 bases and J 0 bases; nucleotides not matched to a gene: 7. The CDR3 totals 17 residues. The germline CDR1 and CDR2 sequences are SGDLS and YYNGEE. CDR3 in DNA: TGTGCCAGCAGCGTAGGAGCGGGAGGCCCAAGCTCCTACGAGCAGTACTTC. Residues: CASSVGAGGPSSYEQYF.

This chain joins TRBV2 and TRBJ1-5, with 7 nucleotides matching TRBD1. The V and J ends lost 6 bases and 0 bases, in that order; junction bases with no gene match: 20. The CDR3 loop spans 20 amino acids. In germline, CDR1 is SNHLY, CDR2 FYNNEI. This CDR3 reads CASSGNWDKGGLYSNQPQHF. The CDR3 coding sequence is TGTGCCAGCAGCGGTAACTGGGACAAAGGGGGCCTCTATAGCAATCAGCCCCAGCATTTT. The full variable domain, its missing parts supplied by reference TRBV2 and TRBJ1-5, is EPEVTQTPSHQVTQMGQEVILRCVPISNHLYFYWYRQILGQKVEFLVSFYNNEISEKSEIFDDQFSVERPDGSNFTLKIRSTKLEDSAMYFCASSGNWDKGGLYSNQPQHFGDGTRLSIL.

This chain uses TRBV6-1 with TRBJ1-5; D remains unclear. Between the trimmed V and J ends, which lost 6 bases and 0 bases, there was a span of 6 bases. Germline CDR1 reads MNHNS; CDR2 reads SASEGT. The CDR3 is made up of 13 amino acids. The CDR3 coding sequence is TGTGCCAGCAGCTCCTATAGCAATCAGCCCCAGCATTTT. Its translation is CASSSYSNQPQHF.

V gene TRBV4-3 combines with J gene TRBJ2-1; a weak D match, TRBD1 (6 bases). This CDR3 spans 14 amino acids. In germline, CDR1 is LGHNA, CDR2 YSLEER. The V gene lost 4 bases and the J gene lost 7 bases, with 14 bases spanning the gap. CDR3 amino acids: CASSRQGSLNEQFF. The CDR3 DNA follows: TGCGCCAGCAGCCGCCAGGGGTCTCTTAATGAGCAGTTCTTC.

The rearrangement uses TRBV9 and TRBJ1-1; TRBD1 is a possible D gene (5 bases). Trimming left V 1 base short and J 11 bases short, with 15 bases between. The CDR3 runs 13 residues. In germline, CDR1 is SGDLS, CDR2 YYNGEE. CDR3 region: CASSVSGGMGAFF. The DNA of the CDR3 is TGTGCCAGCAGCGTAAGCGGGGGAATGGGTGCTTTCTTT.

V and J are TRBV14 and TRBJ2-2; tentatively, D is TRBD1 (6 bases). V was clipped by 1 base and J by 0 bases, with 15 bases between them. The CDR3 totals 18 residues. Germline V gene lookup returns CDR1 SGHDN and CDR2 FVKESK. Here the CDR3 DNA reads TGTGCCAGCAGCCAAGCCGGGACATACAGCGCGAACACCGGGGAGCTGTTTTTT. It codes for CASSQAGTYSANTGELFF.

The gene calls are TRBV4-2 and TRBJ2-1; tentatively, D is TRBD2 (6 bases). The CDR3 sequence is 16 residues long. Germline CDR1 is LGHNA and CDR2 is YNFKEQ. Trimming removed 1 base from V and 1 base from J, with 11 bases in between. Here the CDR3 DNA reads TGTGCCAGCAGCCAAGTAGTGCTAGCGTCCTACAATGAGCAGTTCTTC. Translated: CASSQVVLASYNEQFF.

The chain has TRBV30 and TRBJ1-5, with 8 bases identical to TRBD1. Germline V lookup: CDR1 GTSNPN, CDR2 SVGIG (reference sequence). V was clipped by 5 bases and J by 4 bases; unmatched bases: 4. CDR3 length: 13 residues. The CDR3 nucleotides read TGTGCCTGGGGACAGGGTGATAATCAGCCCCAGCATTTT. Translating gives CAWGQGDNQPQHF. Filled out from reference TRBV30 and TRBJ1-5, the complete variable domain reads SQTIHQWPATLVQPVGSPLSLECTVEGTSNPNLYWYRQAAGRGLQLLFYSVGIGQISSEVPQNLSASRPQDRQFILSSKKLLLSDSGFYLCAWGQGDNQPQHFGDGTRLSIL.

The chain links TRBV29-1 to TRBJ2-1, with 9 bases that match TRBD2. The J segment lost 0 bases and the V segment lost 7 bases, leaving 1 base of the junction unmatched. CDR1 SQVTM and CDR2 ANQGSEA come from the germline V gene. The CDR3 is made up of 13 amino acids. Written as DNA, the CDR3 is TGCAGCGCAGCGGGGGGCTCCTACAATGAGCAGTTCTTC. Its protein is CSAAGGSYNEQFF.

The V and J genes are TRBV7-9 and TRBJ2-5; 8 bases line up with TRBD1. The V and J ends lost 3 bases and 5 bases, in that order; junction bases with no gene match: 8. Germline CDR1 is SEHNR and CDR2 is FQNEAQ (reference sequence). The CDR3 is 15 amino acids. The CDR3 loop is CASSFGQGMGETQYF. CDR3 nucleotides: TGTGCCAGCAGCTTTGGACAGGGTATGGGGGAGACCCAGTACTTC.

This sequence joins TRBV27 and TRBJ1-2; possible D gene TRBD1, 5 bases. V shed 1 base and J shed 9 bases, with 21 bases lying between them. Germline V gives CDR1 MNHEY, CDR2 SMNVEV (reference sequence). This CDR3 region has 16 residues. The CDR3 coding sequence is TGTGCCAGCAGTTTATTGCCAAGGGAGGGGACTTTAAGCTACACCTTC. Protein sequence: CASSLLPREGTLSYTF.

This clone showed up just once. This sequence joins TRBV28 and TRBJ2-5; 8 bases are shared with TRBD1. Germline V gene lookup returns CDR1 MDHEN and CDR2 SYDVKM. Trimming removed 5 bases from V and 2 bases from J; junction bases left unmatched: 7. The CDR3 is 15 residues long. The CDR3 DNA follows: TGTGCCAGCAGTCTTGGACAGGGATCGCAAGAGACCCAGTACTTC. Translating gives CASSLGQGSQETQYF.

The V and J genes are TRBV2 and TRBJ1-3; 7 bases align to TRBD1. Germline loops: CDR1 SNHLY, CDR2 FYNNEI. V was clipped by 4 bases and J by 2 bases; unmatched bases: 8. The CDR3 spans 16 residues. The CDR3 spells CASSGDSVEPGNTIYF. The CDR3 DNA reads as TGTGCCAGCAGTGGGGACAGCGTAGAACCTGGAAACACCATATATTTT.

The chain combines TRBV5-4 with TRBJ2-7, with 9 bases aligning to TRBD2. CDR3 length equals 17 residues. V was pared by 4 bases and J by 0 bases, with 11 bases of the junction left unmatched. CDR1 and CDR2 from the germline V gene are SGHNT and YYREEE (reference sequence). CDR3 region: CASSTQGLALSSYEQYF. CDR3 nucleotide sequence: TGTGCCAGCAGCACGCAAGGACTAGCGTTGAGCTCCTACGAGCAGTACTTC.

CDR3 protein: CASSLGLAEGETQYF. The CDR3 DNA follows: TGTGCCAGCAGCTTGGGACTAGCGGAGGGGGAGACCCAGTACTTC. The chain joins TRBV13 to TRBJ2-5, with 11 bases aligning to TRBD2. V was clipped by 3 bases and J by 5 bases; unmatched bases: 5. This CDR3 contains 15 residues. Per the germline V gene, CDR1 is PRHDT and CDR2 is FYEKMQ (reference sequence). Full variable domain (rest looked up from reference TRBV13 and TRBJ2-5): AAGVIQSPRHLIKEKRETATLKCYPIPRHDTVYWYQQGPGQDPQFLISFYEKMQSDKGSIPDRFSAQQFSDYHSELNMSSLELGDSALYFCASSLGLAEGETQYFGPGTRLLVL.

This chain uses TRBV4-2 with TRBJ2-3; D remains ambiguous. The germline CDR1 and CDR2 sequences are LGHNA and YNFKEQ. V lost 3 bases and J lost 5, with 9 bases in between. CDR3 length: 13 amino acids. CDR3 sequence (DNA): TGTGCCAGCAGCCAGTTCGAGTTAGATACGCAGTATTTT. As protein: CASSQFELDTQYF.

The chain combines TRBV7-2 with TRBJ2-3, with 9 bases lining up with TRBD2. CDR1 is SGHTA, CDR2 FQGNSA, per germline. The CDR3 sequence is 15 residues long. V trimming: 5 bases; J trimming: 2 bases; junction bases outside the gene matches: 5. Here the CDR3 reads CASSILAGSTDTQYF. DNA of the CDR3: TGTGCCAGCAGCATTCTAGCGGGATCCACAGATACGCAGTATTTT.

Turning to this clone: Additional DNA sequences in this sample encode the identical CDR3. The J gene is TRBJ1-1, the V gene TRBV29-1; D unclear. Trimming cost V 6 bases and J 1 base, with 6 bases left between them. The CDR3 is made up of 11 amino acids. The germline V gene has CDR1 SQVTM and CDR2 ANQGSEA. The DNA for the CDR3 is TGCAGCGTCGTACAGAACACTGAAGCTTTCTTT. Its translation: CSVVQNTEAFF. Combining the CDR3 with reference TRBV29-1 and TRBJ1-1 gives the whole variable domain SAVISQKPSRDICQRGTSLTIQCQVDSQVTMMFWYRQQPGQSLTLIATANQGSEATYESGFVIDKFPISRPNLTFSTLTVSNMSPEDSSIYLCSVVQNTEAFFGQGTRLTVV.